Below, 5 T cell receptor beta chains from the same sample are listed, as sequenced in a study of blood T cell repertoires in COVID-19. The table came from immunoSEQ multiplex PCR; TCRdb's copy has only in-frame clones and leaves some out. The repertoire holds roughly 300,000 clones, with 65% to 90% as singletons. The sample comprised peripheral blood. These receptors were taken from a human donor in a cohort sampled during active COVID-19.

This clone occurred many times. This chain uses TRBV15 with TRBJ2-7; D is unresolved. V was pared by 3 bases and J by 1 base, with 16 bases between. Germline-derived CDR1 and CDR2 are LNHNV and YYDKDF (reference sequence). The CDR3 consists of 16 residues. The CDR3 is CATSRVAARSSYEQYF. The CDR3 region has the DNA TGTGCCACCAGCAGGGTTGCGGCCCGGAGTTCCTACGAGCAGTACTTC.

The V and J genes are TRBV5-1 and TRBJ2-2, with 9 bases aligning to TRBD2. Germline V gene sequence: CDR1 SGHRS, CDR2 YFSETQ. J gave up 6 bases and V 3 bases, and 6 bases lay outside the gene matches. The CDR3 totals 15 residues. The CDR3 nucleotides read TGCGCCAGCAGCTCTATCCAGCGGGAGGCCGGGGAGCTGTTTTTT. Protein product: CASSSIQREAGELFF.

This sequence joins TRBV6-5 and TRBJ1-2, with unresolved D. V lost 4 bases, J lost 0 bases, and 9 bases lay in between. The length of the CDR3 is 14 residues. Looked up from germline, CDR1 is MNHEY and CDR2 is SVGAGI. In DNA, the CDR3 is TGTGCCAGCAGTTCCGGGATGTCTAACTATGGCTACACCTTC. The encoded protein is CASSSGMSNYGYTF.

The rearrangement joins TRBV28 to TRBJ1-1; 8 bases map to TRBD1. CDR1 and CDR2 (germline): MDHEN, SYDVKM. J lost 4 bases, V lost 5 bases, and 9 bases had no gene match. This CDR3 comprises 15 residues. The CDR3 coding sequence is TGTGCCAGCAGTGCCGCCGGACAGGGTAGCACTGAAGCTTTCTTT. Translated, it gives CASSAAGQGSTEAFF.

The chain is built from TRBV28 and TRBJ1-4, with TRBD1 as a possible D gene (6 bases). V lost 5 bases, J lost 0 bases, and 13 bases lay in between. This CDR3 region has 16 residues. Germline CDR1 MDHEN, CDR2 SYDVKM. This chain's CDR3 is CASSIAGAATNEKLFF. DNA of the CDR3: TGTGCCAGCAGTATCGCGGGGGCCGCAACTAATGAAAAACTGTTTTTT.